This is a list of T cell receptor beta chains from one sample in a study of shared clonotypes between healthy human individuals. Assay: immunoSEQ multiplex PCR; the TCRdb copy retains only in-frame clones and omits some. The sample yields some 1,600,000 clones, 95% to 99% seen once. The specimen sequenced was naive CD4+ T cells sorted from blood. These receptors originate from a man in his thirties or forties in good health. Each CDR3 is given with its conserved first and last residue. The order of the fields is V gene, D gene, J gene, clone size, CDR3 protein, CDR3 DNA. The D gene is left open where the match is weak. Rows may omit the clone size; those that give it use once, few, many or a size class.

V: TRBV27; D: TRBD1; J: TRBJ2-1; size: -; CDR3: CASGDRGHNEQFF; DNA: TGTGCCAGCGGGGACAGGGGACACAATGAGCAGTTCTTC
V: TRBV7-9; D: -; J: TRBJ2-7; size: -; CDR3: CASSLPTGSYEQYF; DNA: TGTGCCAGCAGCTTACCTACGGGCTCCTACGAGCAGTACTTC
V: TRBV18; D: -; J: TRBJ2-2; size: -; CDR3: CASSPSIGYTGELFF; DNA: TGTGCCAGCTCACCTTCTATCGGGTACACCGGGGAGCTGTTTTTT
V: TRBV4-3; D: -; J: TRBJ2-3; size: once; CDR3: CASSQDGGGHLTDTQYF; DNA: TGCGCCAGCAGCCAAGATGGCGGGGGCCATCTCACAGATACGCAGTATTTT
V: TRBV18; D: TRBD1; J: TRBJ2-1; size: -; CDR3: CASSRQGDSYNEQFF; DNA: TGTGCCAGCTCAAGACAGGGGGACTCCTACAATGAGCAGTTCTTC
V: TRBV18; D: TRBD1; J: TRBJ1-1; size: -; CDR3: CASSPSTQGALSTEAFF; DNA: TGTGCCAGCTCACCATCAACCCAGGGGGCCTTGAGCACTGAAGCTTTCTTT
V: TRBV5-5; D: -; J: TRBJ1-4; size: -; CDR3: CASSLTGSNEKLFF; DNA: TGTGCCAGCAGCTTGACAGGTTCTAATGAAAAACTGTTTTTT
V: TRBV4-1; D: -; J: TRBJ2-7; size: -; CDR3: CASSPAGAVAYEQYF; DNA: TGCGCCAGCAGCCCAGCCGGGGCAGTGGCGTACGAGCAGTACTTC
V: TRBV7-2; D: -; J: TRBJ2-7; size: -; CDR3: CASSFLATGPSYEQYF; DNA: TGTGCCAGCAGCTTTCTAGCGACAGGACCATCCTACGAGCAGTACTTC
V: TRBV6-5; D: -; J: TRBJ2-1; size: -; CDR3: CASSYSLGEQFF; DNA: TGTGCCAGCAGTTACTCTTTAGGCGAGCAGTTCTTC
V: TRBV6-4; D: -; J: TRBJ2-3; size: -; CDR3: CASSDSGVRADTQYF; DNA: TGTGCCAGCAGCGACTCTGGTGTTAGAGCAGATACGCAGTATTTT
V: TRBV9; D: -; J: TRBJ2-2; size: -; CDR3: CASSVGVGLNTGELFF; DNA: TGTGCCAGCAGCGTGGGGGTAGGGCTTAACACCGGGGAGCTGTTTTTT
V: TRBV5-4; D: TRBD1; J: TRBJ2-3; size: -; CDR3: CASSIGQGWDTQYF; DNA: TGTGCCAGCAGCATTGGACAGGGGTGGGATACGCAGTATTTT
V: TRBV10-3; D: TRBD1; J: TRBJ2-7; size: -; CDR3: CAISGWDSMMAYEQYF; DNA: TGTGCCATCAGTGGATGGGACAGTATGATGGCTTACGAGCAGTACTTC
V: TRBV15; D: -; J: TRBJ2-2; size: -; CDR3: CATSPRRGNPGELFF; DNA: TGTGCCACCAGCCCCCGACGGGGGAACCCAGGGGAGCTGTTTTTT
V: TRBV29-1; D: -; J: TRBJ1-3; size: -; CDR3: CSVEGSPGNTIYF; DNA: TGCAGCGTTGAAGGGTCCCCTGGAAACACCATATATTTT
V: TRBV28; D: -; J: TRBJ2-7; size: -; CDR3: CASSYPPSGLRSYEQYF; DNA: TGTGCCAGCAGTTACCCCCCCTCCGGCCTCCGCTCCTACGAGCAGTACTTC
V: TRBV4-1; D: TRBD2; J: TRBJ2-5; size: -; CDR3: CASSPLLTSGTQETQYF; DNA: TGCGCCAGCAGCCCCCTTTTGACTAGCGGGACACAAGAGACCCAGTACTTC
V: TRBV9; D: -; J: TRBJ1-3; size: -; CDR3: CASSVDWGVNTIYF; DNA: TGTGCCAGCAGCGTAGATTGGGGAGTAAACACCATATATTTT
V: TRBV28; D: -; J: TRBJ1-2; size: -; CDR3: CASSLDGYGYTF; DNA: TGTGCCAGCAGTTTAGACGGGTATGGCTACACCTTC
V: TRBV28; D: -; J: TRBJ1-2; size: -; CDR3: CASSLSGALGYTF; DNA: TGTGCCAGCAGTTTATCTGGAGCCCTTGGCTACACCTTC
V: TRBV11-3; D: -; J: TRBJ2-1; size: -; CDR3: CASSLMPTSGEQFF; DNA: TGTGCCAGCAGCCTAATGCCGACTAGTGGTGAGCAGTTCTTC
V: TRBV5-1; D: -; J: TRBJ2-2; size: -; CDR3: CASSSRDANTGELFF; DNA: TGCGCCAGCAGCTCAAGGGACGCGAACACCGGGGAGCTGTTTTTT
V: TRBV7-8; D: -; J: TRBJ2-7; size: -; CDR3: CASSLGRKEQYF; DNA: TGTGCCAGCAGCTTAGGGCGGAAGGAGCAGTACTTC
V: TRBV5-1; D: TRBD1; J: TRBJ1-1; size: -; CDR3: CASSLVRQGDTEAFF; DNA: TGCGCCAGCAGCTTGGTGCGACAGGGGGACACTGAAGCTTTCTTT
V: TRBV9; D: -; J: TRBJ1-3; size: -; CDR3: CASSATVERSGNTIYF; DNA: TGTGCCAGCAGCGCCACAGTCGAACGCTCTGGAAACACCATATATTTT
V: TRBV6-1; D: -; J: TRBJ2-2; size: -; CDR3: CASSTGLGGELFF; DNA: TGTGCCAGCAGTACAGGGTTGGGCGGGGAGCTGTTTTTT
V: TRBV11-3; D: TRBD1; J: TRBJ2-6; size: -; CDR3: CASSPRTGAPSGANVLTF; DNA: TGTGCCAGCAGCCCTAGGACAGGGGCCCCCTCTGGGGCCAACGTCCTGACTTTC
V: TRBV11-2; D: TRBD2; J: TRBJ2-7; size: -; CDR3: CASSLVGGSPYEQYF; DNA: TGTGCCAGCAGCTTAGTGGGCGGGAGCCCCTACGAGCAGTACTTC
V: TRBV5-4; D: TRBD2; J: TRBJ2-2; size: -; CDR3: CASSQSGRATGELFF; DNA: TGTGCCAGCAGCCAGAGCGGGAGGGCCACCGGGGAGCTGTTTTTT
V: TRBV28; D: TRBD1; J: TRBJ2-5; size: -; CDR3: CASSLDRVQETQYF; DNA: TGTGCCAGCAGCCTCGACAGGGTCCAAGAGACCCAGTACTTC
V: TRBV6-5; D: -; J: TRBJ1-2; size: -; CDR3: CASSYLPQFSSDGYTF; DNA: TGTGCCAGCAGTTACCTCCCCCAGTTTTCGTCCGATGGCTACACCTTC
V: TRBV7-9; D: -; J: TRBJ1-5; size: -; CDR3: CASSFFDGVHQPQHF; DNA: TGTGCCAGCAGCTTTTTTGACGGCGTCCATCAGCCCCAGCATTTT
V: TRBV5-1; D: TRBD2; J: TRBJ2-1; size: -; CDR3: CASSRTSGSTYNEQFF; DNA: TGCGCCAGCAGCCGGACTAGCGGGAGTACCTACAATGAGCAGTTCTTC
V: TRBV28; D: -; J: TRBJ2-7; size: -; CDR3: CASSPRGGTAYEQYF; DNA: TGTGCCAGCAGCCCTCGCGGCGGAACAGCCTACGAGCAGTACTTC
V: TRBV19; D: -; J: TRBJ2-1; size: -; CDR3: CASTFGRAGGLVEQFF; DNA: TGTGCCAGTACTTTTGGGCGGGCAGGGGGACTAGTCGAGCAGTTCTTC
V: TRBV9; D: -; J: TRBJ1-4; size: -; CDR3: CASSVDGVREKLFF; DNA: TGTGCCAGCAGCGTAGATGGGGTCCGGGAAAAACTGTTTTTT
V: TRBV14; D: -; J: TRBJ2-7; size: -; CDR3: CASSQGTVHSYEQYF; DNA: TGTGCCAGCAGCCAAGGAACTGTACATTCCTACGAGCAGTACTTC
V: TRBV28; D: TRBD1; J: TRBJ1-5; size: -; CDR3: CASSYLDRDSNQPQHF; DNA: TGTGCCAGCAGTTACCTTGACAGGGATAGCAATCAGCCCCAGCATTTT
V: TRBV28; D: -; J: TRBJ2-7; size: once; CDR3: CASRSPGAERLEQYF; DNA: TGTGCCAGCAGATCCCCGGGAGCGGAGCGGTTGGAGCAGTACTTC
V: TRBV5-6; D: -; J: TRBJ2-3; size: -; CDR3: CASSFGPIRSTDTQYF; DNA: TGTGCCAGCAGCTTCGGCCCAATACGTAGCACAGATACGCAGTATTTT
V: TRBV6-1; D: TRBD2; J: TRBJ2-1; size: -; CDR3: CASTPTSGKASFF; DNA: TGTGCCAGCACCCCGACTAGCGGGAAAGCTTCGTTCTTC
V: TRBV5-1; D: -; J: TRBJ2-7; size: -; CDR3: CASSLDREWYEQYF; DNA: TGCGCCAGCAGCTTGGACAGGGAATGGTACGAGCAGTACTTC
V: TRBV5-5; D: -; J: TRBJ2-3; size: -; CDR3: CASSSTPLGQRTDTQYF; DNA: TGTGCCAGCAGCTCAACCCCTTTAGGACAGAGGACAGATACGCAGTATTTT
V: TRBV28; D: TRBD1; J: TRBJ2-3; size: -; CDR3: CASSPGTVQGDTQYF; DNA: TGTGCCAGCAGTCCGGGGACAGTTCAGGGGGATACGCAGTATTTT
V: TRBV6-1; D: -; J: TRBJ2-1; size: -; CDR3: CASKGRGAPRNEQFF; DNA: TGTGCCAGCAAGGGGCGTGGCGCACCCAGGAATGAGCAGTTCTTC
V: TRBV18; D: -; J: TRBJ2-1; size: once; CDR3: CASSPPSVAHEQFF; DNA: TGTGCCAGCTCACCACCATCGGTAGCCCATGAGCAGTTCTTC
V: TRBV11-2; D: -; J: TRBJ2-7; size: -; CDR3: CASRGPGQSSYEQYF; DNA: TGTGCCAGCAGGGGGCCGGGACAATCTTCCTACGAGCAGTACTTC